The 27 T cell receptor beta chains presented below share a single source sample, sequenced in a study of low-dose radiotherapy and immunotherapy resistance in tumors. cDNA synthesis used a TRAV/TRBV-specific primer set for both chains. TCR amplification ran 15 to 25 PCR cycles using constant-region and V-primer adapter primers. MiXCR was run by TCRdb on the reads, yielding one entry per CDR3 protein. The sample yields approximately 14,000 distinct CDR3 sequences, under 80% seen once. These receptors all come from a human donor with advanced metastatic prostate, ovarian, gallbladder or colorectal cancer (not recorded which). This table probably holds off-target reads from a library built for another chain.

The V gene is TRBV6-6, the J gene TRBJ2-2; D possibly matches TRBD1 or TRBD2 (7 bases each). Germline-derived CDR1 and CDR2 are MNHNY and SVGAGI (reference sequence). This CDR3 has 16 amino acids. The V and J ends lost 7 bases and 2 bases respectively, with 17 bases between them. DNA for the CDR3: TGTGCCAGCACCCGGTGGGAGGGGGCCAACACCGGGGAGCTGTTTTTT. It specifies CASTRWEGANTGELFF.

The chain links TRBV5-1 to TRBJ2-2; 7 bases are shared with TRBD1. CDR1 and CDR2 (germline): SGHRS, YFSETQ. The CDR3 contains 16 residues. V dropped 6 bases and J dropped 4; count of bases not matched to a gene: 12. CDR3 sequence reads: CASTEGAQAGTGELFF. The DNA of the CDR3 is TGCGCCAGCACCGAGGGGGCTCAGGCGGGCACCGGGGAGCTGTTTTTT.

The chain carries TRBV4-1 and TRBJ1-5; 9 nucleotides align to TRBD1. The CDR3 length is 16 residues. The trim removed 4 bases at V and 6 bases at J, leaving 10 bases unmatched. Germline V gene sequence: CDR1 MGHRA, CDR2 YSYEKL. CDR3 sequence: CASSPGGTGISQPQHF. The CDR3 coding sequence is TGCGCCAGCAGCCCCGGGGGGACAGGGATAAGTCAGCCCCAGCATTTT.

V usage is TRBV10-2 and J usage is TRBJ2-7, with D perhaps TRBD2 (5 bases). V gave up 6 bases and J gave up 0 bases, with 9 bases separating them. The CDR3 sequence is 13 residues long. The germline V gene has CDR1 WSHSY and CDR2 SAAADI. In nucleotides, the CDR3 is TGCGCCAGCAGGGAGGAAAACTCCTACGAGCAGTACTTC. Encoded protein: CASREENSYEQYF.

J is TRBJ2-7 and V is TRBV3-1; D is unresolved. The V end lost 0 bases, the J end lost 3 bases, and 9 bases lay between the germline ends. The germline gives CDR1 LGHDT, CDR2 YNNKEL (reference sequence). The CDR3 spans 14 residues. For the CDR3, the DNA is TGTGCCAGCAGCCAAGATGGGAACGGCTACGAGCAGTACTTC. This gives the protein CASSQDGNGYEQYF.

V and J are TRBV5-6 and TRBJ2-5; TRBD1 matches at 7 bases. V lost 2 bases to trimming and J lost 6 bases; unmatched junction nucleotides: 1. In germline, CDR1 is SGHDT, CDR2 YYEEEE. The CDR3 consists of 12 residues. The CDR3, as DNA: TGTGCCAGCAGCTTACAGGGGCAGACCCAGTACTTC. It encodes CASSLQGQTQYF.

The V and J genes are TRBV5-1 and TRBJ2-7; D ambiguous. Trimming pared 0 bases from V and 5 bases from J, leaving 9 bases between. Germline V lookup: CDR1 SGHRS, CDR2 YFSETQ. CDR3 size: 13 residues. CDR3 sequence (DNA): TGCGCCAGCAGCTTGGCCGCGGAGCACGAGCAGTACTTC. It encodes CASSLAAEHEQYF.

This sequence joins TRBV2 and TRBJ1-5; D is unresolved. The CDR3 is 13 amino acids. Trimming removed 4 bases from V and 5 bases from J, with 9 bases in between. Per germline, CDR1 SNHLY and CDR2 FYNNEI. CDR3 in DNA: TGTGCCAGCAGTGGGAGTACCTATCAGCCCCAGCATTTT. Translated: CASSGSTYQPQHF.

This chain uses TRBV5-4 with TRBJ2-3; TRBD2 matches at 7 bases. The ends lost 1 base at V and 1 base at J; junction bases unmatched: 6. Germline V CDR1 and CDR2: SGHNT, YYREEE (reference sequence). The CDR3 consists of 16 residues. In DNA, the CDR3 is TGTGCCAGCAGCTTGAGAGGGAGCGGGGGCACAGATACGCAGTATTTT. Protein sequence: CASSLRGSGGTDTQYF.

This rearrangement joins TRBV25-1 to TRBJ2-3, with TRBD1 matching over 7 bases. The CDR3 length is 14 residues. Germline trimming cut 7 bases from V and 0 bases from J; bases unmatched to any gene: 4. CDR1 MGHDK and CDR2 SYGVNS come from the germline V gene. The CDR3 region has the DNA TGTGCCAGCACGGGACAGACAAGCACAGATACGCAGTATTTT. It translates to CASTGQTSTDTQYF.

The chain employs TRBV10-3 and TRBJ2-2; TRBD1 or TRBD2 may be the D gene (7 bases each). The CDR3 extends over 14 amino acids. V was cut by 6 bases and J by 6 bases, with 14 bases left in between. Germline V gene sequence: CDR1 ENHRY, CDR2 SYGVKD. The CDR3 protein is CAIRPQGGPGELFF. The DNA of the CDR3 is TGTGCCATCAGGCCGCAGGGGGGGCCCGGGGAGCTGTTTTTT.

The chain joins TRBV20-1 to TRBJ1-2; TRBD1 agrees at 11 bases. The trim removed 6 bases at V and 8 bases at J, leaving 11 bases unmatched. The CDR3 totals 14 residues. Germline V gives CDR1 DFQATT, CDR2 SNEGSKA (reference sequence). CDR3 sequence (DNA): TGCAGTGCGGTCCTGGACAGGGGGCGGTGGGGCTACACCTTC. This gives the protein CSAVLDRGRWGYTF.

The genes are TRBV18 and TRBJ1-1, with D tentatively TRBD1 (6 bases). Germline assignment: CDR1 KGHSH and CDR2 LQKENI. V shed 2 bases and J shed 4 bases, with 11 bases lying between them. The CDR3 totals 14 residues. The CDR3 nucleotides are TGTGCCAGCTCACCATTAGGGGGGATCACTGAAGCTTTCTTT. Its protein product is CASSPLGGITEAFF.

The chain combines TRBV4-2 with TRBJ2-3, with TRBD1 matching over 10 bases. CDR3 length: 17 residues. V lost 1 base to trimming and J lost 2 bases; unmatched junction nucleotides: 6. Germline V gene lookup returns CDR1 LGHNA and CDR2 YNFKEQ. The CDR3 DNA is TGTGCCAGCAGCCAAGGGGACAGGGGAGGGCCCACAGATACGCAGTATTTT. Its protein is CASSQGDRGGPTDTQYF.

The gene calls are TRBV4-2 and TRBJ2-1; the D is unclear. The CDR3 contains 14 residues. The ends were cut back, 0 bases at V and 1 base at J, with 4 bases in the middle. The germline V gene has CDR1 LGHNA and CDR2 YNFKEQ. The CDR3 loop reads CASSQDNSYNEQFF. In nucleotides, the CDR3 is TGTGCCAGCAGCCAAGACAATTCCTACAATGAGCAGTTCTTC.

The V and J genes are TRBV10-1 and TRBJ2-3, with 8 bases matching TRBD1. V was pared by 0 bases and J by 4 bases, with 6 bases of the junction left unmatched. The length of the CDR3 is 16 residues. Per germline, CDR1 WNHNN and CDR2 SYGVQD (reference sequence). In DNA, the CDR3 is TGCGCCAGCAGTGAGTCCCTGACAGGGGCGGCAGATACGCAGTATTTT. Translated, it gives CASSESLTGAADTQYF.

This chain links TRBV12-3 or TRBV12-4 with TRBJ1-1; a weak D match, TRBD1 (6 bases). The CDR3 loop spans 16 amino acids. Trimming stripped 4 bases from V and 4 bases from J, with 19 bases between. Written as DNA, the CDR3 is TGTGCCAGCAGTTCCGCGGGGGCGGATCGTAGCACTGAAGCTTTCTTT. Its translation is CASSSAGADRSTEAFF.

This chain links TRBV3-1 with TRBJ1-1, with 9 bases identical to TRBD1. Trimming cost V 0 bases and J 4 bases; bases outside gene matches: 3. Per the germline V gene, CDR1 is LGHDT and CDR2 is YNNKEL (reference sequence). The CDR3 has 15 residues. In DNA form, the CDR3 reads TGTGCCAGCAGCCAAGAGGGACAGGGAAGCACTGAAGCTTTCTTT. This sequence encodes CASSQEGQGSTEAFF.

The chain recombines TRBV12-3 or TRBV12-4 with TRBJ1-2; maybe TRBD1 (5 bases). V was clipped by 3 bases and J by 7 bases, with 12 bases between them. This CDR3 has 13 amino acids. For the CDR3, the DNA is TGTGCCAGCAGTTTTGCGGGGACCGGTGGCTACACCTTC. Translation: CASSFAGTGGYTF.

The chain combines TRBV7-2 with TRBJ2-2; maybe TRBD1 (6 bases). The ends were cut back, 5 bases at V and 0 bases at J, with 16 bases in the middle. Germline CDR1 reads SGHTA; CDR2 reads FQGNSA. This CDR3 has 17 residues. The chain's CDR3 is CASSPGVVIANTGELFF. The CDR3 bases are TGTGCCAGCAGCCCAGGGGTGGTAATCGCGAACACCGGGGAGCTGTTTTTT. The full variable domain, in which reference TRBV7-2 and TRBJ2-2 provide the parts outside the CDR3, is GAGVSQSPSNKVTEKGKDVELRCDPISGHTALYWYRQSLGQGLEFLIYFQGNSAPDKSGLPSDRFSAERTGGSVSTLTIQRTQQEDSAVYLCASSPGVVIANTGELFFGEGSRLTVL.

The gene calls are TRBV29-1 and TRBJ1-2; D is uncertain. CDR3 length equals 11 residues. Between the trimmed V and J ends, which lost 6 bases and 1 base, there was a span of 6 bases. Looked up from germline, CDR1 is SQVTM and CDR2 is ANQGSEA. Here the CDR3 reads CSVFDNYGYTF. The DNA of the CDR3 is TGCAGCGTCTTCGATAACTATGGCTACACCTTC. The variable domain in full, with the rest retrieved from reference TRBV29-1 and TRBJ1-2, is SAVISQKPSRDICQRGTSLTIQCQVDSQVTMMFWYRQQPGQSLTLIATANQGSEATYESGFVIDKFPISRPNLTFSTLTVSNMSPEDSSIYLCSVFDNYGYTFGSGTRLTVV.

The gene calls are TRBV13 and TRBJ2-7; 7 nucleotides align to TRBD2. Per germline, CDR1 PRHDT and CDR2 FYEKMQ (reference sequence). After removal of 0 bases from V and 2 bases from J, the junction contained 4 bases not matched to a gene. This CDR3 is built from 15 residues. CDR3 sequence (DNA): TGTGCCAGCAGCTTAGGGGGGGGGTCCACCTACGAGCAGTACTTC. It codes for CASSLGGGSTYEQYF. The entire variable domain, with the rest obtained from reference TRBV13 and TRBJ2-7, is as follows: AAGVIQSPRHLIKEKRETATLKCYPIPRHDTVYWYQQGPGQDPQFLISFYEKMQSDKGSIPDRFSAQQFSDYHSELNMSSLELGDSALYFCASSLGGGSTYEQYFGPGTRLTVT.

The chain combines TRBV5-5 with TRBJ1-3, with D maybe TRBD1 (5 bases). CDR3 size: 16 residues. V was shortened by 4 bases and J by 0 bases, with 14 bases between the two germline ends. From germline, CDR1 is SGHKS and CDR2 YYEKEE (reference sequence). The CDR3 DNA reads TGTGCCAGCAGCACGAACCCGGGGGACTCTGGAAACACCATATATTTT. This codes for CASSTNPGDSGNTIYF. Combining the CDR3 with reference TRBV5-5 and TRBJ1-3 gives the whole variable domain DAGVTQSPTHLIKTRGQQVTLRCSPISGHKSVSWYQQVLGQGPQFIFQYYEKEERGRGNFPDRFSARQFPNYSSELNVNALLLGDSALYLCASSTNPGDSGNTIYFGEGSWLTVV.

The V gene is TRBV12-3 or TRBV12-4, the J gene TRBJ2-2; possibly TRBD1 or TRBD2 for D (5 bases each). The CDR3 runs 15 residues. Trimming left V 7 bases short and J 6 bases short, with 18 bases between. The chain's CDR3 is CASTTSLVRAGELFF. The DNA for the CDR3 is TGTGCCAGCACGACCTCACTAGTCAGGGCCGGGGAGCTGTTTTTT.

V and J are TRBV14 and TRBJ1-3; D is uncertain. The CDR3 loop spans 15 amino acids. Per the germline V gene, CDR1 is SGHDN and CDR2 is FVKESK. V was clipped by 1 base and J by 2 bases, with 9 bases between them. CDR3: CASSQGLGTGNTIYF. CDR3 coding DNA: TGTGCCAGCAGCCAAGGTCTGGGGACTGGAAACACCATATATTTT.

The rearrangement links TRBV12-3 or TRBV12-4 to TRBJ2-2; a possible D gene is TRBD1 (6 bases). This CDR3 spans 14 amino acids. V lost 3 bases and J 5 bases, leaving 10 bases between the germline ends. The CDR3 region is CASSFPDRTGELFF. CDR3 sequence (DNA): TGTGCCAGCAGTTTCCCGGACAGAACCGGGGAGCTGTTTTTT.

The rearrangement uses TRBV11-2 and TRBJ2-5, with 9 bases lining up with TRBD2. This CDR3 spans 16 amino acids. CDR1 SGHAT and CDR2 FQNNGV come from the germline V gene. The J segment lost 4 bases and the V segment lost 5 bases, leaving 11 bases of the junction unmatched. The CDR3: CASSPGRLAGRETQYF. CDR3 DNA: TGTGCCAGCAGCCCCGGTAGGCTAGCGGGGCGAGAGACCCAGTACTTC.